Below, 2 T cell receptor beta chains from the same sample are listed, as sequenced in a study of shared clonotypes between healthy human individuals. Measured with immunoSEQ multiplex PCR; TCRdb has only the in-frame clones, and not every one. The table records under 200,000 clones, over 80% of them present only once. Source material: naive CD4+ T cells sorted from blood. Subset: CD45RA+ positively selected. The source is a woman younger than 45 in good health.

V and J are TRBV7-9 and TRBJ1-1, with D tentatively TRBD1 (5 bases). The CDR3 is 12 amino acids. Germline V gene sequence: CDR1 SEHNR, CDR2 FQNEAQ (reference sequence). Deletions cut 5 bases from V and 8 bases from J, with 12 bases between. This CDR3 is CASSLQGLEAFF. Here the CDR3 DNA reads TGTGCCAGCAGCCTGCAGGGTCTAGAAGCTTTCTTT.

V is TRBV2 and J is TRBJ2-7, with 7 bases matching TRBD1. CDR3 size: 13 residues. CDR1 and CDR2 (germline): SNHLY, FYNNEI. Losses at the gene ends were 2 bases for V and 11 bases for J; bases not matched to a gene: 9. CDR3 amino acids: CASSEWQGVEKYF. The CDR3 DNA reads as TGTGCCAGCAGTGAATGGCAGGGGGTTGAAAAGTACTTC.